This TCR beta chain was identified in a study of T-cell memory formation after mild COVID-19. General study results and limits: A subset of responding clones appeared in pre-infection memory, suggesting cross-reactive memory joined.

Using constant-segment primers, 5'RACE produced TCR alpha and TCR beta cDNA libraries carrying sample barcodes and UMIs. In TCRdb, the 5' RACE reads were re-called with MiXCR into one record per CDR3 protein. The data hold fewer than 250,000 distinct CDR3 sequences, with over 9.5% observed a single time. With 3 bases clipped from V and 10 bases from J, the junction kept 20 bases outside the gene matches. Germline loops: CDR1 DFQATT, CDR2 SNEGSKA (reference sequence). This CDR3 spans 16 amino acids. Only a few counts were recorded for this clonotype. The antigen remains undetermined. The TCR comes from a man younger than 30 who had mild COVID-19 (a few samples of this study predate the infection). Cell type and time point are not known. The gene calls are TRBV20-1 and TRBJ1-2, with 7 bases that match TRBD1. Sequences were obtained from PBMCs or a T cell subset sorted from them (not recorded which). The CDR3 coding sequence is TGCAGTGCTAGTACCTTAAGGGACAGCCTCTCGAATATCTACACCTTC. Protein product: CSASTLRDSLSNIYTF.